The rows below give T cell receptor beta chains drawn from one sample of a study of monozygotic twins with inflammatory bowel disease. TCRdb reprocessed the 5' RACE reads, keeping one entry per CDR3 protein, no DNA. The listing records about 160,000 distinct CDR3 sequences. The sequenced sample consisted of blood. These receptors originate from a human donor with ulcerative colitis or Crohn's disease, or a healthy co-twin of an affected twin (not recorded which). CDR3s include the opening cysteine and the closing phenylalanine or tryptophan.

CASRAGTSGTYEQYF	TRBV25-1	TRBJ2-7
CSARDRTGRENEKLFF	TRBV20-1	TRBJ1-4
CASSLIGRYEQYF	TRBV5-1	TRBJ2-7
CASRPTGEGDTQYF	TRBV11-2	TRBJ2-3
CASSKDIRNSPLHF	TRBV7-9	TRBJ1-6
CASSLGDYSSPLHF	TRBV7-9	TRBJ1-6
CAWSVGLTYTF	TRBV30	TRBJ1-2
CASSRLGEQFF	TRBV27	TRBJ2-1
CASRVERLPSYEQYF	TRBV12-3/TRBV12-4	TRBJ2-7
CAISEPDTGELFF	TRBV10-3	TRBJ2-2